Included here is one T cell receptor (beta chain) sequence, with context. What it recognizes is unknown. A 120-subject validation cohort, separate from the approximately 670-subject first cohort, supplied the donors. Sequencing used immunoSEQ multiplex PCR; TCRdb keeps in-frame clones, though not all of them. Counted here are roughly 310,000 clones, approximately 91% occurring once; the ten biggest clones make up around 0.88%. This sample is drawn from a study of cytomegalovirus exposure and HLA in healthy donors. Broader study findings: While the bulk of TCR sequences proved rare, some public TCRs turned up in many donors. That first-cohort TCR clusters tended to co-occur in the approximately 110 validation repertoires was found in a later analysis.

There are 14 residues in the CDR3. V shed 2 bases, J shed 10 bases, and the junction held 11 bases outside the gene matches. The germline gives CDR1 SGHRS, CDR2 YFSETQ. The chain uses TRBV5-1 and TRBJ1-2, with 7 bases aligning to TRBD1. Sequencing was carried out using PBMCs. This TCR derives from a man aged 25 to 40 in good health and CMV-seronegative. The CDR3 is CASSFEGQHVNYTF. CDR3 in DNA: TGCGCCAGCAGCTTCGAGGGACAGCACGTGAACTACACCTTC.